Following are 25 T cell receptor beta chains from one sample sequenced in a study of T cells in Graves' hyperthyroidism and ophthalmopathy. Researchers amplified the TCR beta CDR3 regions from RNA transcripts. First-round RT-PCR targeting the TCR CDR3 was performed with the HTBI primer set. TCRdb reanalysed the multiplex PCR reads using MiXCR and keeps one entry per CDR3 protein. The sample has some 500,000 distinct CDR3 sequences, roughly an eighth seen once. The sequencing input was blood. The source is a woman aged 18-35 years with Graves' hyperthyroidism.

V is TRBV7-9 and J is TRBJ2-2; a possible D gene is TRBD2 (6 bases). The CDR3 covers 16 residues. Trimming stripped 7 bases from V and 3 bases from J, with 18 bases between. In germline, CDR1 is SEHNR, CDR2 FQNEAQ (reference sequence). CDR3 amino acids: CASTHPIREDTGELFF. The CDR3 DNA is TGTGCCAGCACCCATCCTATCAGGGAGGACACCGGGGAGCTGTTTTTT.

The table lists this clonotype with many counts. The chain recombines TRBV29-1 with TRBJ2-1; D is possibly TRBD1 (6 bases). The CDR3 has 13 amino acids. The germline gives CDR1 SQVTM, CDR2 ANQGSEA. The germline V and J ends were trimmed by 7 bases and 8 bases, with 18 bases remaining between them. The CDR3 coding sequence is TGCAGCGGTAGAACAGGGTCGGCCGATGAGCAGTTCTTC. Its protein product is CSGRTGSADEQFF.

This clonotype was detected ten times or more. The rearrangement links TRBV12-3 or TRBV12-4 to TRBJ2-1; D not certain. The CDR3 is made up of 12 amino acids. Trimming took off 4 bases at V and 5 bases at J, with 6 bases between the two ends. Here the CDR3 DNA reads TGTGCCAGCAGTTCGGTGGACAATGAGCAGTTCTTC. Translation gives CASSSVDNEQFF.

This clonotype was observed many times. The chain uses TRBV6-1 and TRBJ2-7; no clear D. Germline CDR1 and CDR2: MNHNS and SASEGT. Trimming took off 2 bases at V and 6 bases at J, with 11 bases between the two ends. This CDR3 spans 13 amino acids. CDR3 sequence reads: CASSESGGPEQYV. CDR3 in DNA: TGTGCCAGCAGTGAATCAGGCGGACCCGAGCAGTACGTC.

This clonotype has a handful of counts. The chain has TRBV6-1 and TRBJ2-1, with 9 positions matching TRBD2. V was pared by 0 bases and J by 7 bases, with 7 bases of the junction left unmatched. Germline V gene data show CDR1 as MNHNS and CDR2 as SASEGT. This CDR3 is built from 16 residues. CDR3 DNA: TGTGCCAGCAGTGAAGCGGTGCTAGCGGGACCAAATGAGCAGTTCTTC. Its protein product is CASSEAVLAGPNEQFF.

This clonotype came up many times. The chain recombines TRBV7-3 with TRBJ1-1; 7 positions match TRBD1. Germline V gene data show CDR1 as SGHTA and CDR2 as FQGTGA. The CDR3 has 15 residues. V dropped 0 bases and J dropped 4; count of bases not matched to a gene: 5. CDR3 bases: TGTGCCAGCAGCTTAACGGCCAGGGGGATCACTGAAGCTTTCTTT. It is translated as CASSLTARGITEAFF.

This clonotype was observed many times. The chain joins TRBV7-2 to TRBJ2-1; 7 bases fit TRBD2. Germline V gene data show CDR1 as SGHTA and CDR2 as FQGNSA. The V segment lost 5 bases and the J segment 5 bases; nucleotides outside the gene matches: 12. The CDR3 runs to 16 residues. CDR3 nucleotides: TGTGCCAGCAGCAGAAAACTAGCGACCTACCACAATGAGCAGTTCTTC. Protein: CASSRKLATYHNEQFF.

In this sample, this clonotype turned up many times. This chain links TRBV7-9 with TRBJ2-4; a possible D gene is TRBD1 (5 bases). Germline V gives CDR1 SEHNR, CDR2 FQNEAQ (reference sequence). There are 15 residues in the CDR3. With 5 bases removed from V and 0 bases from J, the gap between germline ends came to 11 bases. Here the CDR3 reads CASSHDRLAKNIQYF. DNA of the CDR3: TGTGCCAGCAGCCACGACAGACTAGCCAAAAACATTCAGTACTTC.

At least ten counts were recorded for this clonotype. The chain links TRBV3-1 to TRBJ1-2; no clear D. CDR3 size: 17 residues. Germline loops: CDR1 LGHDT, CDR2 YNNKEL (reference sequence). V gave up 1 base and J gave up 1 base, with 16 bases separating them. The CDR3 sequence: CASSQGGIVGRNYGYTF. CDR3 nucleotide sequence: TGTGCCAGCAGCCAAGGTGGGATTGTGGGTCGTAACTATGGCTACACCTTC.

This clonotype was recorded a few times. The rearrangement uses TRBV3-1 and TRBJ1-2; the D gene is possibly TRBD1 (5 bases). Trimming cost V 0 bases and J 3 bases, with 11 bases left between them. The germline V gene has CDR1 LGHDT and CDR2 YNNKEL (reference sequence). This CDR3 is built from 15 residues. The DNA for the CDR3 is TGTGCCAGCAGCCAAGAAATGGCGGGGCACTATGGCTACACCTTC. Its protein is CASSQEMAGHYGYTF.

This chain joins TRBV3-1 and TRBJ2-3; TRBD2 matches at 8 bases. Germline values: CDR1 LGHDT, CDR2 YNNKEL (reference sequence). V was pared by 4 bases and J by 5 bases, with 11 bases of the junction left unmatched. The CDR3 spans 16 residues. CDR3 amino acids: CASSRGGTRVKDTQYF. The CDR3 DNA reads TGTGCCAGCAGCCGCGGGGGGACTAGGGTCAAAGATACGCAGTATTTT.

This clonotype was recorded a few times. V gene TRBV5-5 combines with J gene TRBJ2-7; D possibly matches TRBD1 or TRBD2 (5 bases each). The CDR3 totals 14 residues. CDR1 SGHKS and CDR2 YYEKEE come from the germline V gene (reference sequence). Trimming shortened V by 4 bases and J by 3 bases, and 14 bases separated the two germline ends. CDR3 sequence (DNA): TGTGCCAGCAGCCGGGACGTCTCTGACTACGAGCAGTACTTC. It yields the protein CASSRDVSDYEQYF.

This clonotype has a handful of counts. J is TRBJ1-5 and V is TRBV6-1, with a tentative D call TRBD1 (5 bases). V lost 3 bases to trimming and J lost 6 bases, with 12 bases between them. The germline V gene has CDR1 MNHNS and CDR2 SASEGT. The CDR3 length is 14 residues. The CDR3 sequence is CASSEGGGPQPQHF. The CDR3 DNA sequence: TGTGCCAGCAGTGAGGGCGGGGGACCTCAGCCCCAGCATTTT.

The chain joins TRBV4-1 to TRBJ2-7; 10 bases are a match to TRBD2. CDR1 is MGHRA, CDR2 YSYEKL, per germline. The CDR3 length is 15 residues. Trimming at V came to 8 bases and at J to 1 base, leaving 8 bases not matched to a gene. CDR3 loop: CASLASGRPSYEQYV. The DNA for the CDR3 is TGCGCCAGCTTGGCTAGCGGGAGACCTTCCTACGAGCAGTACGTC.

This clonotype was seen at least ten times. This chain uses TRBV3-1 with TRBJ1-5; unclear D gene. Trimming removed 0 bases from V and 4 bases from J, with 7 bases in between. The length of the CDR3 is 14 residues. Germline CDR1 reads LGHDT; CDR2 reads YNNKEL (reference sequence). The CDR3 DNA is TGTGCCAGCAGCCAAGATCCGGGAAATCAGCCCCAGCATTTT. This gives the protein CASSQDPGNQPQHF. Drawing the rest from reference TRBV3-1 and TRBJ1-5, the complete variable domain is DTAVSQTPKYLVTQMGNDKSIKCEQNLGHDTMYWYKQDSKKFLKIMFSYNNKELIINETVPNRFSPKSPDKAHLNLHINSLELGDSAVYFCASSQDPGNQPQHFGDGTRLSIL.

The sample holds many counts of this clonotype. V gene TRBV19 combines with J gene TRBJ1-5, with D possibly being TRBD1 (6 bases). V dropped 4 bases and J dropped 4 bases, with 11 bases sitting between them. Germline V gives CDR1 LNHDA, CDR2 SQIVND (reference sequence). The CDR3 sequence is 14 residues long. The CDR3 DNA is TGTGCCAGTAGTAAAAACAGGGATAATCAGCCCCAGCATTTT. Amino acids: CASSKNRDNQPQHF.

This clonotype has a count of ten or more. The chain uses TRBV2 and TRBJ2-7; D uncertain. Trimming cost V 6 bases and J 2 bases, with 14 bases left between them. The CDR3 is made up of 14 amino acids. In germline, CDR1 is SNHLY, CDR2 FYNNEI. The CDR3 DNA sequence: TGTGCCAGCAGAGGTTTAGCCCTAACCTACGAGCAGTACTTC. This codes for CASRGLALTYEQYF.

The V and J genes are TRBV30 and TRBJ1-1; unclear D gene. CDR1 is GTSNPN and CDR2 is SVGIG in the germline V gene (reference sequence). There are 13 residues in the CDR3. The V end lost 3 bases, the J end lost 1 base, and 9 bases lay between the germline ends. The chain's CDR3 is CAWSSEGNTEAFF. The CDR3 coding sequence is TGTGCCTGGAGCTCGGAGGGGAACACTGAAGCTTTCTTT.

J is TRBJ2-1 and V is TRBV24-1; 9 nucleotides line up with TRBD2. The germline V gene has CDR1 KGHDR and CDR2 SFDVKD. The CDR3 runs to 15 residues. Losses at the gene ends were 9 bases for V and 8 bases for J; bases not matched to a gene: 13. The CDR3 here is CATSRSGTSWDEQFF. The CDR3, as DNA: TGTGCCACCTCCCGAAGCGGGACTAGCTGGGATGAGCAGTTCTTC.

This clonotype came up many times. The chain combines TRBV5-1 with TRBJ1-4; weak D call: TRBD1 (6 bases). The CDR3 spans 15 residues. Germline values: CDR1 SGHRS, CDR2 YFSETQ. Trimming stripped 0 bases from V and 4 bases from J, with 10 bases between. The CDR3 bases are TGCGCCAGCAGCTTGGATGGACAGCGTAATGAAAAACTGTTTTTT. Its translation is CASSLDGQRNEKLFF.

This clonotype was observed many times. This CDR3 reads CASRGTAGAGNEQFF. The CDR3, as DNA: TGTGCCAGCAGGGGGACGGCGGGAGCGGGGAATGAGCAGTTCTTC. V is TRBV2 and J is TRBJ2-1; 7 bases are a match to TRBD2. Germline loops: CDR1 SNHLY, CDR2 FYNNEI. V was pared by 6 bases and J by 7 bases, with 12 bases of the junction left unmatched. There are 15 residues in the CDR3.

In its sample, this clonotype was seen a few times. The V call is TRBV10-2, the J call TRBJ1-2; TRBD1 aligns across 7 bases. The CDR3 is made up of 16 amino acids. Germline CDR1 and CDR2: WSHSY and SAAADI. V shed 3 bases, J shed 2 bases, and the junction held 9 bases outside the gene matches. The CDR3 sequence: CASSDPLTGSNYGYTF. The CDR3 DNA is TGCGCCAGCAGTGATCCTTTGACAGGGAGCAACTATGGCTACACCTTC.

This clonotype has more than one count but fewer than ten. The chain joins TRBV5-1 to TRBJ2-3, with D hard to call. Trimming left V 0 bases short and J 8 bases short, with 4 bases between. The germline gives CDR1 SGHRS, CDR2 YFSETQ. The CDR3 length is 11 residues. The CDR3 spells CASSLEVTQYF. In nucleotides, the CDR3 is TGCGCCAGCAGCTTGGAGGTTACGCAGTATTTT.

This chain links TRBV7-8 with TRBJ1-3; D call uncertain. The CDR3 extends over 20 amino acids. CDR1 is SGHVS and CDR2 is FQNEAQ in the germline V gene. Trimming cost V 5 bases and J 2 bases, with 28 bases left between them. This chain's CDR3 is CASSRLGPRALSGAGNTIYF. DNA for the CDR3: TGTGCCAGCAGCCGACTAGGACCCCGGGCCCTGTCAGGAGCTGGAAACACCATATATTTT.

The gene calls are TRBV7-8 and TRBJ1-1; no clear D. The ends were cut back, 1 base at V and 3 bases at J, with 18 bases in the middle. Germline assignment: CDR1 SGHVS and CDR2 FQNEAQ. This CDR3 comprises 17 residues. In nucleotides, the CDR3 is TGTGCCAGCAGCTTAGTTGGTGGTTGGGGTGAGGACACTGAAGCTTTCTTT. Translated, it gives CASSLVGGWGEDTEAFF.